This T cell receptor beta chain was recorded in a study of OX40 agonist ivuxolimab in advanced cancers. Comments on this clone: The antigen remains undetermined.

The table came from immunoSEQ multiplex PCR; TCRdb's copy has only in-frame clones and leaves some out. The data contain approximately 77,000 clones, 90% of them singletons. Points from the study as a whole: CD8+ T cells (on average) carried more expanded clones than CD4+ T cells.

The clonotype was recovered from an adult with an advanced solid tumor such as melanoma, head and neck, liver or kidney cancer. The sample consisted of CD4+ or CD8+ T cells sorted from blood, taken in a trial of the OX40 agonist ivuxolimab.

CDR3 residues: CASSSHPSGTSGLTDTQYF. CDR3 nucleotides: TGTGCCAGCAGTTCACACCCCAGTGGGACTAGCGGTCTCACAGATACGCAGTATTTT. J is TRBJ2-3 and V is TRBV27; 11 nucleotides agree with TRBD2. CDR3 length equals 19 residues. Germline V gene data show CDR1 as MNHEY and CDR2 as SMNVEV (reference sequence). The V gene end was trimmed by 4 bases and the J gene end by 2 bases; junction bases not matched to a gene: 14.